This T cell receptor beta chain was obtained from a study of blood T cell repertoires in COVID-19 (dated by TCRdb to the early 2020s). With regard to the full study: The collaborator samples originated in the United States, Italy and Spain and spanned the acute and convalescent phases of COVID-19. The material from the prospective study consisted of cDNA or gDNA derived from T cells, B-cell-depleted T cells, or PBMCs. Deeply sampled blood TCRbeta repertoires from subjects exposed to, actively infected with, or recovered from COVID-19 were included in the dataset. The repertoires were made available in a free public database intended to serve as a resource for research on the immune response to SARS-CoV-2. The samples were drawn from two sources: the first 160 participants of the ongoing ImmuneRACE study, and approximately 1,300 subjects contributed by 6 global collaborators. A de-identified subject ID, COVID-19 status, age in years and sex were almost always included in the sample metadata. Where available, HLA class I and class II types were taken from metadata supplied by the sample provider and were not determined by assay-based typing.

Here is what the overall study found, with its caveats: The amount of clinical and demographic metadata varied by source and participant and was provided uncurated.

Worth noting for this clone: Its antigen target is currently unknown. No per-base quality is available; no much larger clone lies one base away.

One collaborating source in Seattle enrolled patients while the patients were actively infected and followed the patients over time throughout the course of disease. Whole blood was collected in K2EDTA tubes by collaborating institutions according to the institutions' own protocols. Collaborator samples were shipped for TCRbeta analysis as frozen whole blood, isolated PBMCs, or DNA extracted from either sample type. The immunoSEQ Assay, a bias-controlled multiplex PCR, was used to amplify TCRbeta CDR3 regions from genomic DNA. Per the original workflow: Within the assay, amplification of reference gene primers was used to estimate how many nucleated cells each sample contained. To quantify the absolute abundance of each unique TCRbeta CDR3 rearrangement, sequence reads were collapsed and filtered. For each sample, productive Simpson clonality was calculated as the square root of Simpson's diversity index across productive rearrangements. TCRdb re-hosts the immuneACCESS table, in-frame sequences only. Its copies lack some clones; in the studies checked, an unresolved V gene accounts for under half of them, and the cause for the rest is not known. That table supplies the V and J calls and clone size; D and trimming were determined from the DNA. The sample profile shows 150,000 to 200,000 clones; approximately 90% of them were found once. Approximately 12% of the sample lies in the top ten.

Sequenced material: peripheral blood. The clonotype comes from a woman in her 70s with COVID-19, enrolled during active disease.

The CDR3 sequence is CASSLGLGTSGSTYEQYF. The sequenced DNA is TGTGCCAGCAGCTTAGGCCTAGGGACTAGCGGGAGTACCTACGAGCAGTACTTC. The chain is encoded by TRBV7-2 joined to TRBJ2-7; 14 central bases correspond to TRBD2. The CDR3 measures 18 amino acids from cysteine to phenylalanine. CDR3 DNA is the only sequence kept; it has 54 bases, read in frame from the first base. After removal of 1 base from V and 2 bases from J, the junction retains 7 bases not matched to a gene. The germline V gene sets CDR1 to SGHTA and CDR2 to FQGNSA.